This TCR beta chain was recovered during a study of identical twins. From germline, CDR1 is MNHEY and CDR2 SVGEGT. J lost 0 bases, V lost 7 bases, and 8 bases had no gene match. The CDR3 is made up of 16 amino acids. TCRdb reanalysed the 5' RACE reads using MiXCR and keeps one entry per CDR3 protein. The data show 750,000 to 950,000 distinct CDR3 sequences, approximately 13% seen once. The sample holds a few counts of this clonotype. The same data also went into a second study, on yellow fever vaccine responses in identical twins.

The V gene is TRBV6-2 or TRBV6-3, the J gene TRBJ2-1; TRBD2 agrees at 8 bases. The TCR sequence derives from a woman younger than 35 in good health. The sample comprised PBMCs. The CDR3 loop is CASTPSGSSSYNEQFF. CDR3 coding DNA: TGTGCCAGCACTCCCAGCGGGAGCAGCTCCTACAATGAGCAGTTCTTC.